This TCR beta chain is drawn from a study of OX40 agonist ivuxolimab in advanced cancers. Background on the study: Administration of intravenous ivuxolimab to patients occurred every 2 weeks at 0.01 to 10 mg/kg. The dose-escalation cohort had hepatocellular carcinoma, melanoma, renal cell or head and neck cancer. Study observations and caveats: Clonal expansion by week 6 occurred in CD4+ and CD8+ blood T cells (at 0.1 to 3.0 mg/kg).

Worth noting for this clone: Its antigen is unknown.

This CDR3 spans 16 amino acids. The germline V gene encodes CDR1 ENHRY and CDR2 SYGVKD. The V gene end was trimmed by 8 bases and the J gene end by 4 bases; junction bases not matched to a gene: 13. This table comes from immunoSEQ multiplex PCR, and its TCRdb copy is limited to in-frame clones, with some not included. The sample has tens of thousands of clones, 87% seen once. Source: CD4+ or CD8+ T cells sorted from blood, taken in a trial of the OX40 agonist ivuxolimab. The sequence came from an adult with an advanced solid tumor such as melanoma, head and neck, liver or kidney cancer. This chain connects TRBV10-3 to TRBJ1-2; 10 bases match TRBD1. This CDR3 is CAIGGQGPSGGYGYTF. In DNA form, the CDR3 reads TGTGCCATCGGGGGACAGGGGCCAAGCGGGGGCTATGGCTACACCTTC.